This is a list of T cell receptor beta chains from one sample in a study of shared clonotypes between healthy human individuals. TCRdb's copy holds only in-frame clones and misses some; the assay was immunoSEQ multiplex PCR. The sample has 2 million to 2.5 million clones, 93% seen once. Sequenced: naive CD4+ T cells from PBMCs. The receptors were sampled from a man aged 18 to 30 in good health. Some clones in this sample may be carry-over from other donors' samples. CDR3s leave out the opening cysteine and the closing phenylalanine or tryptophan. The D gene is left open where the match is weak.

d_gene: NA
j_gene: TRBJ2-7
v_gene: TRBV19
CDR3aa: ASSIRPSGAYEQY

d_gene: NA
j_gene: TRBJ1-1
v_gene: TRBV4-2
CDR3aa: ASRPLGQNTEAF

d_gene: NA
j_gene: TRBJ2-6
v_gene: TRBV7-3
CDR3aa: ASSLSGVSRSGANVLT

d_gene: NA
j_gene: TRBJ2-3
v_gene: TRBV6-4
CDR3aa: ASSDRGADDTQY

d_gene: TRBD2
j_gene: TRBJ2-1
v_gene: TRBV9
CDR3aa: ASSGLGSSGRTYNEQF

d_gene: NA
j_gene: TRBJ1-5
v_gene: TRBV16
CDR3aa: ASSQESMGRGVQPQH

d_gene: TRBD2
j_gene: TRBJ2-7
v_gene: TRBV5-5
CDR3aa: ASSLAVAGDYEQY

d_gene: NA
j_gene: TRBJ1-1
v_gene: TRBV10-3
CDR3aa: AISGRGGTYEAF

d_gene: NA
j_gene: TRBJ2-6
v_gene: TRBV28
CDR3aa: ASSLMERGANVLT

d_gene: TRBD2
j_gene: TRBJ2-7
v_gene: TRBV28
CDR3aa: ASSLTSGYTYEQY

d_gene: NA
j_gene: TRBJ2-7
v_gene: TRBV25-1
CDR3aa: ASALGGAVYEQY

d_gene: TRBD2
j_gene: TRBJ2-3
v_gene: TRBV19
CDR3aa: ASASGGSTDTQY

d_gene: NA
j_gene: TRBJ1-1
v_gene: TRBV18
CDR3aa: ASSPVPGHTEAF

d_gene: NA
j_gene: TRBJ1-4
v_gene: TRBV10-3
CDR3aa: AISREIGTNEKLF

d_gene: NA
j_gene: TRBJ1-4
v_gene: TRBV27
CDR3aa: ASRMRGGSEKLF

d_gene: NA
j_gene: TRBJ1-2
v_gene: TRBV20-1
CDR3aa: SAPTLGYT

d_gene: NA
j_gene: TRBJ2-2
v_gene: TRBV5-4
CDR3aa: ASSSQGGELF

d_gene: NA
j_gene: TRBJ1-2
v_gene: TRBV5-4
CDR3aa: ASSLAWAGEGYGYT

d_gene: NA
j_gene: TRBJ2-3
v_gene: TRBV27
CDR3aa: ASSRTGRGTDTQY

d_gene: NA
j_gene: TRBJ2-7
v_gene: TRBV11-2
CDR3aa: ASSLISGHEQY

d_gene: TRBD2
j_gene: TRBJ2-7
v_gene: TRBV11-2
CDR3aa: ASRPSGVLDEQY

d_gene: TRBD2
j_gene: TRBJ2-2
v_gene: TRBV9
CDR3aa: ASSPRLAGNTGELF

d_gene: NA
j_gene: TRBJ2-2
v_gene: TRBV7-9
CDR3aa: ASSSHRDRNTGELF

d_gene: NA
j_gene: TRBJ2-1
v_gene: TRBV28
CDR3aa: ASRGRGSSYNEQF

d_gene: NA
j_gene: TRBJ2-5
v_gene: TRBV5-1
CDR3aa: ASSSGTSQETQY

d_gene: TRBD1
j_gene: TRBJ1-5
v_gene: TRBV28
CDR3aa: ASSRTGSNQPQH

d_gene: NA
j_gene: TRBJ1-2
v_gene: TRBV6-4
CDR3aa: ASSEGVYGYT

d_gene: NA
j_gene: TRBJ2-2
v_gene: TRBV5-1
CDR3aa: ASSPLRFGDAGELF

d_gene: NA
j_gene: TRBJ1-1
v_gene: TRBV27
CDR3aa: ASHRKEPNTEAF

d_gene: TRBD2
j_gene: TRBJ2-7
v_gene: TRBV7-2
CDR3aa: ASSLSSGSPQQY

d_gene: NA
j_gene: TRBJ1-2
v_gene: TRBV2
CDR3aa: ASSASVDGYT

d_gene: NA
j_gene: TRBJ1-4
v_gene: TRBV15
CDR3aa: ATSGGSEGIRKLF

d_gene: NA
j_gene: TRBJ2-2
v_gene: TRBV2
CDR3aa: ASTRGRGELF

d_gene: NA
j_gene: TRBJ2-1
v_gene: TRBV28
CDR3aa: ASTFMARSYNEQF

d_gene: NA
j_gene: TRBJ2-1
v_gene: TRBV9
CDR3aa: ASSVGVEWNNEQF

d_gene: NA
j_gene: TRBJ1-3
v_gene: TRBV15
CDR3aa: ATSNPSLRSAGNTIY

d_gene: TRBD2
j_gene: TRBJ2-3
v_gene: TRBV4-2
CDR3aa: ASSQAGTSGIDTQY

d_gene: TRBD2
j_gene: TRBJ2-2
v_gene: TRBV2
CDR3aa: ASSEARLAGNTGELF

d_gene: NA
j_gene: TRBJ1-1
v_gene: TRBV28
CDR3aa: ASWGAMNTEAF

d_gene: NA
j_gene: TRBJ1-2
v_gene: TRBV28
CDR3aa: ASSLRQHGYT

d_gene: NA
j_gene: TRBJ1-4
v_gene: TRBV6-1
CDR3aa: ASSEALRELNEKLF

d_gene: NA
j_gene: TRBJ1-3
v_gene: TRBV14
CDR3aa: ASSHADRSSGNTIY

d_gene: NA
j_gene: TRBJ1-3
v_gene: TRBV5-4
CDR3aa: ASSLAGAGNTIY

d_gene: NA
j_gene: TRBJ1-3
v_gene: TRBV11-3
CDR3aa: ASSSETGPGNTIY

d_gene: NA
j_gene: TRBJ1-4
v_gene: TRBV5-5
CDR3aa: ASSLGQAEKLF

d_gene: NA
j_gene: TRBJ2-3
v_gene: TRBV6-6
CDR3aa: ASSYSSPDTQY

d_gene: NA
j_gene: TRBJ1-2
v_gene: TRBV11-2
CDR3aa: ASSSREGAGYGYT

d_gene: NA
j_gene: TRBJ2-7
v_gene: TRBV6-5
CDR3aa: ASSYSETATYEQY

d_gene: TRBD1
j_gene: TRBJ2-7
v_gene: TRBV27
CDR3aa: ASRRQGFEEQY

d_gene: NA
j_gene: TRBJ1-1
v_gene: TRBV6-5
CDR3aa: ASSYSRAGLTEAF